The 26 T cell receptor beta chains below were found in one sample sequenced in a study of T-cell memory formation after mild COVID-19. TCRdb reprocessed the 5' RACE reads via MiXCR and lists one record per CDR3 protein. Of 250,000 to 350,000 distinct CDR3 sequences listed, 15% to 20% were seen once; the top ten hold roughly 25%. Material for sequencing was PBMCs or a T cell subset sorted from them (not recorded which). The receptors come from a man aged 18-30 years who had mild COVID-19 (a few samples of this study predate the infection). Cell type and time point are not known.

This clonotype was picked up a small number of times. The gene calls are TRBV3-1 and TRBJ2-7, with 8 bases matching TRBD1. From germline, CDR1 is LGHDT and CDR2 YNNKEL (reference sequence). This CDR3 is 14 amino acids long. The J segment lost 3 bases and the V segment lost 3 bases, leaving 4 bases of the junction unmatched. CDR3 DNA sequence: TGTGCCAGCAGCCAGGGTACAGGGGGCTACGAGCAGTACGTC. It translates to CASSQGTGGYEQYV.

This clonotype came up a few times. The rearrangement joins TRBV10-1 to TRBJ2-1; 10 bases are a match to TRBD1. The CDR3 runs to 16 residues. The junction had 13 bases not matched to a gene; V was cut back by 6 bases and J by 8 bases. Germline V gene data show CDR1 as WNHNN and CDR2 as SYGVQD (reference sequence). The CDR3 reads CASSDSGQGLVDEQFF. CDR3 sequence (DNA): TGCGCCAGCAGCGACTCGGGACAGGGGCTCGTAGATGAGCAGTTCTTC.

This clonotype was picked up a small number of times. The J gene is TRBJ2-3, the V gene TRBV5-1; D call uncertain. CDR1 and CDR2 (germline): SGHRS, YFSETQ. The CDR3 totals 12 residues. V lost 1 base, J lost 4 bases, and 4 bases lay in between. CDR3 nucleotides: TGCGCCAGCAGCTTGTGGTCAGATACGCAGTATTTT. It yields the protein CASSLWSDTQYF. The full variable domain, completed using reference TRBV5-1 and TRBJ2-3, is KAGVTQTPRYLIKTRGQQVTLSCSPISGHRSVSWYQQTPGQGLQFLFEYFSETQRNKGNFPGRFSGRQFSNSRSEMNVSTLELGDSALYLCASSLWSDTQYFGPGTRLTVL.

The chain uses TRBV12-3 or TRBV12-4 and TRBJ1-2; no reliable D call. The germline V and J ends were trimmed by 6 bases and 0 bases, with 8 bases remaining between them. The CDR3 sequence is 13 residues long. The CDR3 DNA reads TGTGCCAGCAGCGTTATTTCTAACTATGGCTACACCTTC. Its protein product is CASSVISNYGYTF.

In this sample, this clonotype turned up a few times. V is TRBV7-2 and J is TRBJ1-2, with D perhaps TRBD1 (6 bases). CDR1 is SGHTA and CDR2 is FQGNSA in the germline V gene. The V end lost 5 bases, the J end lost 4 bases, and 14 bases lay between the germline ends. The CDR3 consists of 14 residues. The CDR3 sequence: CASSPPWTVYGYTF. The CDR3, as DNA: TGTGCCAGCAGCCCCCCCTGGACAGTCTATGGCTACACCTTC.

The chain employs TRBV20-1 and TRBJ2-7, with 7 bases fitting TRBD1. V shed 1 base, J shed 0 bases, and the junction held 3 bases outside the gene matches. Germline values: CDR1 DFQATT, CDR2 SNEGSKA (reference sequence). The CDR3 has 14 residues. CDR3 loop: CSARGGTASYEQYF. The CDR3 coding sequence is TGCAGTGCTAGAGGTGGGACAGCCTCCTACGAGCAGTACTTC.

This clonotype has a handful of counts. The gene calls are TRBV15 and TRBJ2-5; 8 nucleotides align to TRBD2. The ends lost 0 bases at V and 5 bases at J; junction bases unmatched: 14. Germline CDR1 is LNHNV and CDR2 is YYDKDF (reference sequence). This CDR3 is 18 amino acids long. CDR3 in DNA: TGTGCCACCAGCAGAGAATGGTACCGGCGGGGGGAGGATGAGACCCAGTACTTC. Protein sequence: CATSREWYRRGEDETQYF.

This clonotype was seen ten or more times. DNA of the CDR3: TGCGCCAGCAGCCAAGACCCCAATCTAGCGGGGGGACAAGAGACCCAGTACTTC. Protein sequence: CASSQDPNLAGGQETQYF. The J gene is TRBJ2-5, the V gene TRBV4-1, with 11 bases lining up with TRBD2. V was clipped by 0 bases and J by 2 bases; unmatched bases: 8. The CDR3 is made up of 18 amino acids. CDR1 MGHRA and CDR2 YSYEKL come from the germline V gene.

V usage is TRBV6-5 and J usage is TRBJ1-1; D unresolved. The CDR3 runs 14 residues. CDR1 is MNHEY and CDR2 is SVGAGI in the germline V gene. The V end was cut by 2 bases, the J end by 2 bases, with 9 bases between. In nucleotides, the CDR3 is TGTGCCAGCAGTTACAAGGTCATCAACACTGAAGCTTTCTTT. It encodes CASSYKVINTEAFF.

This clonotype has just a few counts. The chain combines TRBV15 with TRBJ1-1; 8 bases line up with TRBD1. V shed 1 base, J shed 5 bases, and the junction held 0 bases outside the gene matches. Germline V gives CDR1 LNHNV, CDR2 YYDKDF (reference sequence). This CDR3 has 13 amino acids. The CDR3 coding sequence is TGTGCCACCAGCAGAGGGACAGGGACTGAAGCTTTCTTT. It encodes CATSRGTGTEAFF.

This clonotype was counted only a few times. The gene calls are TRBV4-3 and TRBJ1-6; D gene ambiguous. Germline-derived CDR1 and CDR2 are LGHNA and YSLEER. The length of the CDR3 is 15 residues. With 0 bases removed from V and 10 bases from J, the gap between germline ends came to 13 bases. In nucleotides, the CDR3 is TGCGCCAGCAGCCAAGAAGGGAAAGGGTGGTCACCCCTCCACTTT. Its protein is CASSQEGKGWSPLHF.

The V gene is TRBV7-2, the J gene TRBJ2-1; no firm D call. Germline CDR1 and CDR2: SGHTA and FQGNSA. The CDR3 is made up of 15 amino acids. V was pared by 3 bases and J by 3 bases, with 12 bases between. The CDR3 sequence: CASSFLESFYNEQFF. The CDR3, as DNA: TGTGCCAGCAGCTTTCTAGAGAGCTTCTACAATGAGCAGTTCTTC. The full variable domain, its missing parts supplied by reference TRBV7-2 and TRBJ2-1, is GAGVSQSPSNKVTEKGKDVELRCDPISGHTALYWYRQSLGQGLEFLIYFQGNSAPDKSGLPSDRFSAERTGGSVSTLTIQRTQQEDSAVYLCASSFLESFYNEQFFGPGTRLTVL.

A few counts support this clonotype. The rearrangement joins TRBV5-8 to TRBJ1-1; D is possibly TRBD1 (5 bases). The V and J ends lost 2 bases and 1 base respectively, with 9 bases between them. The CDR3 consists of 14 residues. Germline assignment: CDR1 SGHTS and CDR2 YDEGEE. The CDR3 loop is CASSFGTRNTEAFF. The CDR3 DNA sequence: TGTGCCAGCAGCTTTGGGACGAGGAACACTGAAGCTTTCTTT.

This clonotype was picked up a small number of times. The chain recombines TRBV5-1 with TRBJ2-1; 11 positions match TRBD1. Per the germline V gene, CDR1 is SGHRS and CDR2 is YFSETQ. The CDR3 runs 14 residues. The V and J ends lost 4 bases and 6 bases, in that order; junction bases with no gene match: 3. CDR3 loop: CASSPGQGVNEQFF. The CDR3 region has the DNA TGCGCCAGCAGCCCGGGACAGGGGGTCAATGAGCAGTTCTTC.

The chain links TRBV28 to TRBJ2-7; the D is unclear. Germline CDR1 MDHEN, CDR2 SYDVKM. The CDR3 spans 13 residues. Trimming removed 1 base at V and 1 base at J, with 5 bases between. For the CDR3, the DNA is TGTGCCAGCAGTTTATCTCCGTCCTACGAGCAGTACGTC. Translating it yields CASSLSPSYEQYV.

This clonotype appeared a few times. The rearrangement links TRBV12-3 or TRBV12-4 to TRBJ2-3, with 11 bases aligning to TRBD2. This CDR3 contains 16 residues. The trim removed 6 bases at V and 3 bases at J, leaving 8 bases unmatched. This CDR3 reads CASSNSGGAGTDTQYF. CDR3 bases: TGTGCCAGCAGCAATAGCGGGGGGGCCGGAACAGATACGCAGTATTTT.

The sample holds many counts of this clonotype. The CDR3 reads CASDRSDYNEQFF. The CDR3 DNA sequence: TGTGCCAGCGACAGGTCCGACTACAATGAGCAGTTCTTC. J is TRBJ2-1 and V is TRBV27; maybe TRBD1 (6 bases). The CDR3 consists of 13 residues. With 8 bases removed from V and 3 bases from J, the gap between germline ends came to 11 bases. CDR1 MNHEY and CDR2 SMNVEV come from the germline V gene (reference sequence).

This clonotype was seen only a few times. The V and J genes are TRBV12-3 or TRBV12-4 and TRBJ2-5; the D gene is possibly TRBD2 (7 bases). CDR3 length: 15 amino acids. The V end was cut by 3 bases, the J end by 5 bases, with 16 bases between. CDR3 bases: TGTGCCAGCAGTTTTCGGGGGGCAGGAATGGAGACCCAGTACTTC. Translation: CASSFRGAGMETQYF.

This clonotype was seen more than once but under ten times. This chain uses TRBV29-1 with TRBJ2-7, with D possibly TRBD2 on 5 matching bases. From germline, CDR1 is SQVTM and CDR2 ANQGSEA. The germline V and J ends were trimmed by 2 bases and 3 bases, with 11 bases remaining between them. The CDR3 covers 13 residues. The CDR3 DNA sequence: TGCAGCGTTGAATCGGGGTCAGGCTACGAGCAGTACTTC. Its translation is CSVESGSGYEQYF.

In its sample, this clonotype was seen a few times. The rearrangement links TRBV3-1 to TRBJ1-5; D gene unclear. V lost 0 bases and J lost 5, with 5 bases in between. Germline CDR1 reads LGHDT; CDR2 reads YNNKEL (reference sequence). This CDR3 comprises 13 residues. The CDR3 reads CASSQDYYQPQHF. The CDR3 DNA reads TGTGCCAGCAGCCAAGATTATTATCAGCCCCAGCATTTT.

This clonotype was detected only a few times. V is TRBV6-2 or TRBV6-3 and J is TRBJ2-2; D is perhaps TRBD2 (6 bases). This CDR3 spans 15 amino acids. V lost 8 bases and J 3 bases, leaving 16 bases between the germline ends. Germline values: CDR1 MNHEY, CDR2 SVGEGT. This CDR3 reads CASGGGAGYTGELFF. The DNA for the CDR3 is TGTGCCAGCGGAGGCGGGGCAGGTTACACCGGGGAGCTGTTTTTT.

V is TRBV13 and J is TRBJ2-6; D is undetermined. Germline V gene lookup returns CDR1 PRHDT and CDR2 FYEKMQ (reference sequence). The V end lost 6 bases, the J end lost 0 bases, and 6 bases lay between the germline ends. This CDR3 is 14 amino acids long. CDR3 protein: CASRGFSGANVLTF. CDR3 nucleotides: TGTGCCAGCAGGGGGTTCTCTGGGGCCAACGTCCTGACTTTC.

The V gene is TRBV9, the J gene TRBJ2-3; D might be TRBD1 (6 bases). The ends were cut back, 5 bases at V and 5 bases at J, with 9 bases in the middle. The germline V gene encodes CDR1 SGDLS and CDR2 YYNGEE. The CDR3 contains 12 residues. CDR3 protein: CASRDSGDTQYF. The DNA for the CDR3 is TGTGCCAGCAGGGACAGTGGAGATACGCAGTATTTT.

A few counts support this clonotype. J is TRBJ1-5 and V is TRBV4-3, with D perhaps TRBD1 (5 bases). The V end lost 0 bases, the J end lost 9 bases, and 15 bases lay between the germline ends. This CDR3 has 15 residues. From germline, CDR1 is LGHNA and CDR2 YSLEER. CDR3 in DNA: TGCGCCAGCAGCCAAGATGGTAAAGGGGAAATGCCCCAGCATTTT. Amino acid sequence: CASSQDGKGEMPQHF.

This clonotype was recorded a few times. The CDR3 DNA reads TGTGCCAGCAGCCTTACAGGGCCTACCTACAATGAGCAGTTCTTC. It translates to CASSLTGPTYNEQFF. The chain recombines TRBV6-2 or TRBV6-3 with TRBJ2-1; D is possibly TRBD1 (6 bases). The CDR3 totals 15 residues. In germline, CDR1 is MNHEY, CDR2 SVGEGT. V was trimmed by 6 bases and J by 2 bases, leaving 14 bases between them.

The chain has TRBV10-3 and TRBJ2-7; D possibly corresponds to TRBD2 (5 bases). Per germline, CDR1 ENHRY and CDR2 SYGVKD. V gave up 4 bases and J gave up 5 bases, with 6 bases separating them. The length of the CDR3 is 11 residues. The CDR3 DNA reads TGTGCCATCAGTGGAGCGGACGAGCAGTACTTC. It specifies CAISGADEQYF.